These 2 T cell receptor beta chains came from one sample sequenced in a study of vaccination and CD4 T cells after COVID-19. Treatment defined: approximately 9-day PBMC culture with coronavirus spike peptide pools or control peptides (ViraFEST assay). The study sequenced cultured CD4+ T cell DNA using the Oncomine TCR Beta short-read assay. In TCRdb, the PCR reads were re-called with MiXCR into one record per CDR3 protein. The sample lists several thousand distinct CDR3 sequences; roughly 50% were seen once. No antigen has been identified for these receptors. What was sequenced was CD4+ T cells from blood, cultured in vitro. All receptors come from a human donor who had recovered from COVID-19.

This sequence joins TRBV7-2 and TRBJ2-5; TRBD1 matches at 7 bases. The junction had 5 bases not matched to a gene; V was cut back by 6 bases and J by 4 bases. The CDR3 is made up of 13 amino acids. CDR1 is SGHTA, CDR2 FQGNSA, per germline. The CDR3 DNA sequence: TGTGCCAGCAGTAGGGACAGATTAGAGACCCAGTACTTC. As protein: CASSRDRLETQYF.

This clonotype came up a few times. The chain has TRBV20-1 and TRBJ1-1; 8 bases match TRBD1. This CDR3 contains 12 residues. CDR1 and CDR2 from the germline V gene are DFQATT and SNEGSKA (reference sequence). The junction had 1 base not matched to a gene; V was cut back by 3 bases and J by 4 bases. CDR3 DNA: TGCAGTGCTAGTCAGGGGGCCACTGAAGCTTTCTTT. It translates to CSASQGATEAFF.